This entry describes one TCR beta chain. The sample originates from a study of blood T cell repertoires in COVID-19. Study information: The United States, Italy and Spain were the sources of the acute and convalescent COVID-19 samples.

Followed longitudinally, the Seattle patients had been enrolled during active infection. Data came from immunoSEQ multiplex PCR; TCRdb stores just in-frame clones and leaves some out. Found here are about 300,000 clones, just under 90% of them singletons; the top ten hold approximately 1.8%. V was pared by 4 bases and J by 6 bases, with 4 bases of the junction left unmatched. Germline V gene sequence: CDR1 SNHLY, CDR2 FYNNEI. The CDR3 length is 14 residues. The rearrangement joins TRBV2 to TRBJ1-5, with 9 bases that match TRBD1. This sequence was found in a woman aged 25 to 39 with COVID-19, enrolled during active disease. Source material: peripheral blood. CDR3 residues: CASSAGQGTQPQHF. CDR3 coding DNA: TGTGCCAGCAGTGCGGGACAGGGTACTCAGCCCCAGCATTTT.